This T cell receptor beta chain originates from a study of control samples from healthy donors and cancer patients. Using immunoSEQ multiplex PCR, the repertoire was profiled, and TCRdb retains in-frame clones only, with some absent. The sample contains approximately 70,000 clones, less than 90% of which appear only once. CDR3 length: 14 residues. The germline CDR1 and CDR2 sequences are SGDLS and YYNGEE. Trimming removed 0 bases from V and 5 bases from J, with 11 bases in between. This sequence joins TRBV9 and TRBJ1-1, with a possible D match to TRBD1 (5 bases). This clonotype was obtained from a woman between 50 and 59 years old in good health. Sequenced material: blood. The CDR3, as DNA: TGTGCCAGCAGCGTAGTAGGGCAGGGAACTGAAGCTTTCTTT. Its protein is CASSVVGQGTEAFF.